One and the same sample provided the 8 T cell receptor beta chains below, sequenced in a study of beta chain features in type 1 diabetes. The authors reverse transcribed all of the isolated RNA, so sequencing captured expressed TCRB transcripts. The method was immunoSEQ multiplex PCR; TCRdb's version includes in-frame clones alone and lacks a portion of them. In the table there are 810,000 or so clones, roughly 16% of which are singletons. The sequenced material came from naive CD4+ T cells from blood. The origin of the receptors is a woman aged 18-29 years in good health.

This chain links TRBV9 with TRBJ2-1; TRBD2 matches at 14 bases. CDR3 length equals 17 residues. V shed 4 bases and J 2 bases; nucleotides not matched to a gene: 5. The germline V gene has CDR1 SGDLS and CDR2 YYNGEE. In DNA form, the CDR3 reads TGTGCCAGCAGCCGGGGACTAGCGGGAGAGACCTACAATGAGCAGTTCTTC. This codes for CASSRGLAGETYNEQFF.

There are a few counts of this clone. This rearrangement joins TRBV11-3 to TRBJ2-1; perhaps TRBD2 as D (6 bases). CDR3 length: 16 residues. Germline CDR1 and CDR2: SGHNT and YENEEA. Trimming cost V 2 bases and J 4 bases, with 15 bases left between them. This CDR3 reads CASSLKGGVGYNEQFF. DNA of the CDR3: TGTGCCAGCAGCTTAAAGGGCGGGGTAGGATACAATGAGCAGTTCTTC. The full variable domain, its missing parts supplied by reference TRBV11-3 and TRBJ2-1, is EAGVVQSPRYKIIEKKQPVAFWCNPISGHNTLYWYLQNLGQGPELLIRYENEEAVDDSQLPKDRFSAERLKGVDSTLKIQPAELGDSAVYLCASSLKGGVGYNEQFFGPGTRLTVL.

A few counts support this clone. The V gene is TRBV4-2, the J gene TRBJ2-7; 8 bases agree with TRBD1. This CDR3 comprises 16 residues. V lost 3 bases to trimming and J lost 3 bases; unmatched junction nucleotides: 10. The germline V gene has CDR1 LGHNA and CDR2 YNFKEQ. As DNA, the CDR3 is TGTGCCAGCAGCCAGGCCGGGACAGGTCGCATCTACGAGCAGTACTTC. Translating it yields CASSQAGTGRIYEQYF.

The chain carries TRBV25-1 and TRBJ2-2; D is unresolved. This CDR3 is 13 amino acids long. Germline V gives CDR1 MGHDK, CDR2 SYGVNS. V was pared by 6 bases and J by 6 bases, with 11 bases between. The CDR3 spells CASRLGTPGELFF. As DNA, the CDR3 is TGTGCCAGCAGGTTAGGTACCCCCGGGGAGCTGTTTTTT.

This clone was observed a handful of times. V and J are TRBV14 and TRBJ2-7; D remains ambiguous. The CDR3 extends over 15 amino acids. The V gene's germline CDR1 is SGHDN and CDR2 FVKESK. Between the trimmed V and J ends, which lost 4 bases and 3 bases, there was a span of 16 bases. The CDR3 is CASSPKPRRLYEQYF. CDR3 sequence (DNA): TGTGCCAGCAGCCCAAAACCTCGAAGGCTCTACGAGCAGTACTTC.

V gene TRBV28 combines with J gene TRBJ1-5; D possibly corresponds to TRBD1 (6 bases). Deletions cut 2 bases from V and 12 bases from J, with 14 bases between. In germline, CDR1 is MDHEN, CDR2 SYDVKM. CDR3 size: 13 residues. In DNA, the CDR3 is TGTGCCAGCAGTTTACTAACAGGGTGGTTCCAGCATTTT. It yields the protein CASSLLTGWFQHF.

This chain connects TRBV28 to TRBJ2-7, with 7 bases lining up with TRBD1. Trimming cost V 2 bases and J 2 bases; bases outside gene matches: 6. Germline CDR1 reads MDHEN; CDR2 reads SYDVKM. This CDR3 spans 15 amino acids. The CDR3 nucleotides are TGTGCCAGCAGTTTACACAGGGGTGGACCCTACGAGCAGTACTTC. It specifies CASSLHRGGPYEQYF.

J is TRBJ2-3 and V is TRBV15, with D hard to call. Germline CDR1 and CDR2: LNHNV and YYDKDF (reference sequence). This CDR3 contains 14 residues. V lost 5 bases, J lost 4 bases, and 13 bases lay in between. The CDR3 DNA follows: TGTGCCACCAGCCGCGAAGACTTGGCAGATACGCAGTATTTT. It specifies CATSREDLADTQYF.